These T cell receptor beta chains were read from a single sample in a study of graft-versus-host responses after intestinal transplantation. Assay: immunoSEQ multiplex PCR; the TCRdb copy retains only in-frame clones and omits some. The data hold about 270 clones, with 80% to 95% observed a single time. The sample was ileum tissue, taken 23 days after intestinal transplant. Receptors were obtained from a human patient who received an intestinal transplant, so some T cells may come from the graft donor. The CDR3 runs from the conserved cysteine through the conserved F or W. A D gene is named only where the DNA matches it firmly. Clone sizes are given selectively: once, few, many, or a class where the clone is expanded.

v_call,d_call,j_call,clone_size,cdr3_nt,cdr3_aa
TRBV2,TRBD2,TRBJ2-1,once,TGTGCCAGCAGTGAAGGGCCCCGAGGACTAGCGGGAGGCCCCTCCTACAATGAGCAGTTCTTC,CASSEGPRGLAGGPSYNEQFF
TRBV9,-,TRBJ2-6,-,TGTGCCAGCAGCGTCCAGGCTTGGATACCCTCTGGGGCCAACGTCCTGACTTTC,CASSVQAWIPSGANVLTF
TRBV28,TRBD1,TRBJ1-2,-,TGTGCCAGCAGTCCGGACAGGGGGCTGGGCTATGGCTACACCTTC,CASSPDRGLGYGYTF
TRBV4-3,TRBD2,TRBJ2-3,once,TGCGCCAGCAGCCAACAAATAGCGGGAGGCACAGATACGCAGTATTTT,CASSQQIAGGTDTQYF
TRBV7-9,-,TRBJ2-1,-,TGTGCCAGCAGCCGACAGGGGGCTAGCGGGAGAAATGAGCAGTTCTTC,CASSRQGASGRNEQFF
TRBV30,-,TRBJ1-1,once,TGTGCCTGGAAGCGGGAGAACACTGAAGCTTTCTTT,CAWKRENTEAFF
TRBV15,-,TRBJ1-2,-,TGTGCCACCAGCGTATCCGGAGGGTGTGGAAAGACCTATGGCTACACCTTC,CATSVSGGCGKTYGYTF
TRBV11-2,TRBD2,TRBJ2-5,-,TGTGCCAGCAGCTTAGCGCGGGGTAGCGGGAGAGGGGAGACCCAGTACTTC,CASSLARGSGRGETQYF
TRBV19,TRBD2,TRBJ2-1,-,TGTGCCAGTAGTATTGGACTAGCGGGAGGAACCCAAGAGCAGTTCTTC,CASSIGLAGGTQEQFF
TRBV20-1,-,TRBJ2-1,-,TGCAGTGCTGAAAACAATGAGCAGTTCTTC,CSAENNEQFF
TRBV28,TRBD2,TRBJ2-7,-,TGTGCCAGCAGTTTACTAGCGGGAGCCGAGCAGTACTTC,CASSLLAGAEQYF
TRBV28,TRBD2,TRBJ2-7,once,TGTGCCAGCAGTTTACTAGCGGGAGCCGAGCAGTACTTC,CASSLLAGAEQYF
TRBV5-1,-,TRBJ2-7,once,TGCGCCAGCAGCTTGTACAGGGCGACGTACGAGCAGTACTTC,CASSLYRATYEQYF
TRBV5-4,-,TRBJ1-2,-,TGTGCCAGCCTGGATGGCATACCAGGAAAGACCTATGGCTACACCTTC,CASLDGIPGKTYGYTF
TRBV6-1,TRBD1,TRBJ1-6,-,TGTGCCAGCAGTGAAACCTGGGACAGGTCTAATTCACCCCTCCACTTT,CASSETWDRSNSPLHF
TRBV18,-,TRBJ2-1,-,TGTGCCAGCTCACCTCCGGACTGGGGCGGAAATGAGCAGTTCTTC,CASSPPDWGGNEQFF
TRBV5-1,-,TRBJ1-3,-,TGCGCCAGCAGCTTGGCCGGGACGAACTCTGGAAACACCATATATTTT,CASSLAGTNSGNTIYF
TRBV7-2,TRBD2,TRBJ2-3,-,TGTGCCAGCAGCTTACTAGCGGGAGCAGATACGCAGTATTTT,CASSLLAGADTQYF
TRBV7-2,-,TRBJ2-7,-,TGTGCCAGCAGCTTAGTGCGGGGCTCCTACGAGCAGTACTTC,CASSLVRGSYEQYF
TRBV4-3,TRBD1,TRBJ2-7,-,TGCGCCAGCAGCCAAAGGACAGGACGCGAGCAGTACTTC,CASSQRTGREQYF
TRBV4-1,TRBD2,TRBJ2-3,-,TGCGCCAGCAGCCAAGAGCCTAGCGGGACAGATACGCAGTATTTT,CASSQEPSGTDTQYF
TRBV5-1,TRBD2,TRBJ2-7,-,TGCGCCAGCAGCTTGACTGGGCCTAGCGGGAATAAACCCGAGCAGTACTTC,CASSLTGPSGNKPEQYF
TRBV12-2,-,TRBJ2-1,-,TGTGCAAGTCGCTTAGGGACTAGCACCTACAATGAGCAGTTCTTC,CASRLGTSTYNEQFF
TRBV25-1,TRBD1,TRBJ1-1,-,TGTGCCAGCAGGGACAGGGGGAACACTGAAGCTTTCTTT,CASRDRGNTEAFF
TRBV15,TRBD1,TRBJ1-1,-,TGTGCCACCAGCAGTGCCACCCTGACAGGGGGCAAGGGGATGGGCTTGGGCACTGAAGCTTTCTTT,CATSSATLTGGKGMGLGTEAFF
TRBV12-2,-,TRBJ1-2,once,TGTGCAAGTCGCCTAGCGCTGACCCACGAAAGACCTATGGCTACATTC,CASRLALTHERPMATF
TRBV30,-,TRBJ2-5,-,TGTGCCTGGAGTGTGGTCCGGGGGTTCCAAGAGACCCAGTACTTC,CAWSVVRGFQETQYF
TRBV6-9,-,TRBJ1-2,-,TGTGCCAGCAGTGTGGGGAGGTCTTACGGAAAGACCTATGGCTACACCTTC,CASSVGRSYGKTYGYTF